A single T cell receptor beta chain is shown here with its context. Its target antigen remains unknown. The record has no base qualities; no much larger clone is one base away. The data stem from a study of cytomegalovirus exposure and HLA in healthy donors (TCRdb year 2017). Concerning the study at large: An earlier analysis of several hundred of the donors reported approximately 280 Gb of sequence data and 100 million to 120 million unique TCR beta sequences obtained from some 200 million T cells. An early release covering 500 to 750 HLA-typed donors comprised about 320 gigabases of sequencing data and around 80 million unique TCR sequences. Of the 398 genotyped donors, 65% to 90% fell in the genetic ancestry cluster associated with self-reported Caucasian donors. The aim of the study was to test whether cataloging public T cell receptors could identify signatures of past pathogen exposure. The study used immunosequencing to profile the T cell repertoires of approximately 650 subjects and linked those repertoires to cytomegalovirus serostatus. Besides the first cohort of 666 subjects, a separate validation cohort made up of roughly 130 different subjects was used. To predict cytomegalovirus infection status, the study brought together high-throughput TCR immunosequencing, statistical association of individual TCRs with disease status, and machine learning. A later analysis re-analyzed previously published TCR beta repertoires from hundreds of donors and added high-resolution HLA genotyping to study TCR occurrence patterns. Rather than drawing on any new phenotypic data, the later analysis identified candidate immune exposures from TCR beta sequences and the way those sequences occurred across donors. An earlier analysis of 587 of the donors used high-throughput TCR beta sequencing to judge whether each TCR beta V gene segment behaved as functional or pseudogenic. Donor age, sex, ethnicity and CMV serostatus were compiled alongside the repertoire data. Genome-wide SNP genotypes for about 65% of the 666 donors were used in a later genetic analysis, which treated that subset as a discovery cohort. Every discovery cohort repertoire had been produced on one sequencing platform. HLA typing covered class I and class II loci at four-digit resolution. Typing coverage varied by locus: roughly 620-630 donors for A, B, C, DRB1 and DQB1; approximately 500 for DQA1; approximately 570 for DPA1; about 450 for DPB1. Four or five DR-DQ haplotypes were handled as single units for association and clustering because linkage in the cohort was strong. On average, approximately 250,000 unique TCR beta nucleotide sequences were sequenced per donor among fewer than 500 genotyped donors of the cohort, with roughly 18% of those sequences being non-productive.

Broad study findings and their caveats: In vitro tests confirmed that a few of the cytomegalovirus-associated TCR beta chains recognize cytomegalovirus antigens. In a later analysis, HLA-associated TCR beta chains showed more clonal expansion and lower generation probabilities than non-associated chains that were equally common. The authors suggested that the approach could potentially be extended to other disease states and immunological phenotypes. In a later analysis, most CMV-associated TCR beta chains were found to appear HLA-restricted, with HLA associations seemingly driven largely by CMV exposure. V-gene and J-gene trimming of TCR beta chains was associated with a missense DCLRE1C variant in a later genetic analysis, and the association was replicated in an independent cohort. The classifier was reported to diagnose cytomegalovirus status with high specificity and sensitivity in both the original and validation cohorts. A total of roughly 160 TCR beta chains were listed by the study as associated with cytomegalovirus. Because counts were too low, approximately 15 rarely observed V segments, including chromosome 9 orphons, were excluded from the earlier analysis of some 540 of the donors. In this cohort, only TCR beta chains were sequenced, and detectable features were limited by the absence of alpha or paired-chain data. For the cohort, immune exposure information was limited to CMV serostatus. Most TCR sequences were seen in very few donors, while some public TCRs were found in many individuals. Assigning TCR associations to individual alleles was difficult when HLA alleles, especially DR and DQ, strongly co-occurred. A group of highly shared sequence variants was considered likely to be a technical artifact of the sequencing pipeline. A later analysis reported that several top co-occurrence clusters appeared linked to parvovirus B19, influenza, CMV and Epstein-Barr virus. In a later analysis, the rate of TCR association differed among HLA loci, with DRB1 alleles having the most associated TCRs and HLA-C alleles having the fewest. Because the 87-base-pair reads could not distinguish some IMGT-functional V segments, including TRBV6-2 and TRBV6-3, those segments were excluded. In a later analysis, some 17,000 TCR beta sequences were associated with specific HLA alleles at a false discovery rate of 0.05. A further reported finding was that TCR beta sequences accurately predicted the HLA-A and HLA-B alleles for most subjects in the first cohort. An earlier analysis of approximately 540 of the donors showed that most TCR beta V segments appeared in productive rearrangements either about 87% or about 30% of the time, which broadly matched IMGT annotations. Linkage disequilibrium might explain the correlated functional status among segregating V segments, but an unknown experimental factor could not be ruled out. HLA typing was unavailable for some donors at each locus, so association tests used only the typed subset. The presence/absence analyses assumed that sequencing depth was roughly uniform across donors, and that assumption may not be true. Compared with the approximately 700-donor mean, donors in an Asian-associated ancestry cluster had fewer N-insertions in productive TCRs, according to a later genetic analysis.

The cohort comprised fewer than 700 healthy bone marrow donors. At the time of sampling, all cohort members were nominally healthy, though unrecorded immune exposures were likely present. The donor tested CMV seropositive, placing the donor among the approximately 310 seropositive members of the cohort. Each donor provided a peripheral blood sample, and peripheral blood mononuclear cells were used for TCR beta sequencing. Genomic DNA extraction from the blood cell samples was performed with the Qiagen DNeasy Blood Extraction Kit. The CDR3 measures 14 amino acids from cysteine to phenylalanine. The entry retains the CDR3 DNA only, 42 bases that are in frame from base 1. The germline V gene specifies MDHEN as CDR1 and SYDVKM as CDR2. V was cut back by 2 bases and J by 0 bases, leaving a gap of 7 bases between them. The method behind the library was the immunoSEQ multiplex PCR assay. For the multiplex PCR, a mixture combining 60 forward primers for TCR Vbeta segments and 13 reverse primers for TCR Jbeta segments was used. The CDR3 region of rearranged TCR beta genes was amplified from genomic DNA by a multiplex PCR assay. Amplified TCR beta libraries were sequenced as 87-base-pair reads on the Illumina HiSeq System. Concerning the study's data processing: A later analysis tallied around 82 million unique TCR beta chains across the 666 repertoires, and approximately 11 million of those chains were shared by two or more donors. Raw reads were error-corrected and collapsed into unique sequences by a nearest-neighbor algorithm in which closely related sequences were merged to remove PCR and sequencing errors. CDR3 sequences were aligned to IMGT reference sequences to assign V, D and J gene segments. For a sequence to be retained, a match of at least six nucleotides was required to both a V gene segment and a J gene segment. Rearrangements were classified as productive when the CDR3 lacked stop codons and remained in frame with V and J, and all other rearrangements were classified as non-productive. CDR3 was defined according to IMGT convention as the region running from the second conserved V-encoded cysteine to the conserved J-encoded phenylalanine. The earlier analysis of some 580 of the donors excluded any sequence lacking an unambiguous match to a single V gene segment. An earlier analysis of several hundred of the donors classified V segments as functional when productive rearrangements were above 56.7% and as segregating when the standard deviation between donors was above 5%. A statistical classification framework was built for diagnosing cytomegalovirus status from the catalog of TCR beta chain sequences. A later analysis assigned V and J genes by comparing TCR nucleotide sequences with IMGT/GENE-DB human TR gene sequences. A later analysis assigned CDR3 sequences and most-parsimonious VDJ recombination scenarios with the TCRdist pipeline. In a later analysis, every TCR beta chain was defined by the combination of its CDR3 amino acid sequence and its V-gene family, and reads without a unique V-gene family were dropped. In a later analysis, a few hundred highly shared, low-generation-probability nucleotide sequences were removed to address suspected cross-contamination and a sequencing artifact. In a later analysis, a clonal expansion index was calculated for each public chain from normalized within-repertoire ranks of inferred template counts. In a later analysis, generation probabilities were computed using a VDJ recombination model fitted to out-of-frame rearrangements, and the results were checked against IGoR. In a later analysis, hypergeometric tests were used to score TCR-TCR, TCR-HLA and TCR-CMV co-occurrence, with a repertoire-size bias correction applied to TCR pairs. To estimate false discovery rates, a later analysis permuted the HLA or CMV assignments 20 times. In a later analysis, co-occurring TCRs were grouped using DBSCAN, with TCRdist sequence similarity added in when clustering inside HLA-allele-positive subsets. Repertoires with fewer than 30,000 or more than 120,000 public chains, plus five repertoires with anomalous nucleotide sharing, were excluded from co-occurrence clustering. TCRdb provides this immuneACCESS table in a form limited to in-frame rearrangements. Some clones are lacking; in checked studies, under half of them reflect an unresolved V gene, and why the rest are absent is not known. V, J and clone size are those of that table, while D and trimming were read from the DNA. The table for this sample lists about 150,000 clones; around two thirds of them were counted only once. 2.1% of the sample is in the top ten clones.

The chain uses TRBV28 and TRBJ1-2; there is no confident call for the D gene. Sequencing was done on a sample of PBMCs. The clonotype was recovered from a woman aged 55 to 70 in good health and CMV-seropositive. The CDR3 amino acid sequence is: CASSLEVANYGYTF. The bases are TGTGCCAGCAGTTTAGAGGTCGCTAACTATGGCTACACCTTC.